This T cell receptor (beta chain) was captured in a study of shared T cell receptors in the human thymus. Profiling relied on immunoSEQ multiplex PCR, and the TCRdb table lists in-frame clones only, not all of them. Seen here are roughly 410,000 clones, approximately 95% observed once, and the top ten hold 0.015% to 0.02%. CDR1 LGHNA and CDR2 YNFKEQ come from the germline V gene. The CDR3 is 17 residues long. V dropped 3 bases and J dropped 0 bases, with 12 bases sitting between them. The rearrangement uses TRBV4-2 and TRBJ2-6, with no clear D. Sequencing was done on a sample of thymocytes. The clonotype originates from a human donor. CDR3 DNA: TGTGCCAGCAGCCACCAACCCCGAGCCTCTGGGGCCAACGTCCTGACTTTC. Translating gives CASSHQPRASGANVLTF.